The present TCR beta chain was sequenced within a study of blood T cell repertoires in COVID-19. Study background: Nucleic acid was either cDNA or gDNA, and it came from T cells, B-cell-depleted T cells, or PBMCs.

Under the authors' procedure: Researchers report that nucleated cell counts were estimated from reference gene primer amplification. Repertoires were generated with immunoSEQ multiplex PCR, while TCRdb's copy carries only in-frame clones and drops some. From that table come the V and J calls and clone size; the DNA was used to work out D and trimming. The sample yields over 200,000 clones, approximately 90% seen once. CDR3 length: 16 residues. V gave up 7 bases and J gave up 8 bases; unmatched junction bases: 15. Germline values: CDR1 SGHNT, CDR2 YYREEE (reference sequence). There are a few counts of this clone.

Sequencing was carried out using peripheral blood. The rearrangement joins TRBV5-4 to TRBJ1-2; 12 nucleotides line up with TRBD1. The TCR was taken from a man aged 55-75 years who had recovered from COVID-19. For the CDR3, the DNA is TGTGCCAGCGGCCCTCCGGGACAGGGGGCGAGGGGCGGCTACACCTTC. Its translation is CASGPPGQGARGGYTF.